These T cell receptor beta chains were read from a single sample in a study of neurological immune-mediated disorders. TCRdb reprocessed the 5' RACE reads via MiXCR and lists one record per CDR3 protein. This repertoire shows about 66,000 distinct CDR3 sequences, less than 5.5% found once; its top ten account for about 2.7%. The sequencing sample was made of PBMCs. The source is a woman aged 25 to 39 with multiple sclerosis. Both conserved end residues are part of each CDR3. A D gene is named only where the DNA matches it firmly.

CASSLRQGGTEAFF	TRBV5-1	TRBD1
CSAGTSGPDTQYF	TRBV20-1	TRBD2
CSALEPGQERVF	TRBV29-1	TRBD1
CASSQSLAVFPDTQYF	TRBV4-1	TRBD2
CASSTDRGLSNQPQNF	TRBV2	TRBD1
CASRQKTTDTQYF	TRBV5-1	NA
CASSLFSSQERSPLNF	TRBV5-1	NA
CSATRGDEQYF	TRBV20-1	NA
CSASGGDEKLFF	TRBV20-1	NA
CASSLPEGVMGPTNEKLFF	TRBV7-9	NA
CASSLGEVFYNEQFF	TRBV5-1	NA
CSARTGGSYEQYF	TRBV20-1	TRBD1
CASSLGEGRPQHF	TRBV5-1	NA
CASSVDPLPLGSTYEQYF	TRBV9	NA
CSAGQKYNSPLHF	TRBV20-1	NA
CASSYSSLGEQYF	TRBV6-6	NA
CSVEFLAGGHASSYNEQFF	TRBV29-1	TRBD2
CASGELGPQFF	TRBV7-2	NA
CANLKGTAKASSYNSPLHF	TRBV9	TRBD1
CASSDDIREQYF	TRBV2	NA
CASSFTGRNQPQHF	TRBV28	NA
CASSSINTEAFF	TRBV6-5	NA
CSAREKLDYEQYF	TRBV20-1	NA
CSARGMISGGSYNEQFF	TRBV20-1	NA
CASSLAWIATNEKLFF	TRBV5-6	NA
CASSLWAGGEDTQYF	TRBV12-3/TRBV12-4	TRBD1
CASSRGRDTEAFF	TRBV9	NA
CASSSTGRDEQYF	TRBV12-3/TRBV12-4	NA
CASSQEIGRGDSYEQYF	TRBV4-2	TRBD2
CASSSGQGRTGELFF	TRBV5-1	TRBD1
CSARWQQSAYNQPQHF	TRBV20-1	NA
CASSYSGPNYGYTF	TRBV6-5	NA
CASRADGSKDTQYF	TRBV12-3/TRBV12-4	NA
CASSTYRDRGTDTQYF	TRBV25-1	TRBD1
CSARDPRTGVDEQYF	TRBV20-1	TRBD1
CASSGGTYNEQFF	TRBV5-6	NA
CASSPTKEGYNEQFF	TRBV18	NA
CASSFDPNYGYTF	TRBV5-5	NA
CSAVDGQGARETQYF	TRBV20-1	TRBD1